This TCR beta chain derives from a study of shared clonotypes between healthy human individuals. Broader study findings: For sorted subsets, rarefaction showed incomplete sequencing despite large depth.

Germline-derived CDR1 and CDR2 are SGHRS and YFSETQ. This CDR3 contains 15 residues. The V gene lost 1 base and the J gene lost 7 bases, with 15 bases spanning the gap. With respect to this clone: Its target is not known.

Clones were sequenced by immunoSEQ multiplex PCR, and TCRdb holds only the in-frame ones, with some missing. The repertoire holds roughly 2,300,000 clones, with around 90% as singletons. The origin of this receptor is a man aged 18 to 30 in good health. Some clones in this sample may be carry-over from other donors' samples. The J gene is TRBJ1-5, the V gene TRBV5-1; D gene uncertain. Sample: naive CD4+ T cells from PBMCs. Specified subset: CD45RA+ positively selected. The CDR3 nucleotides read TGCGCCAGCAGCTTGACTGGGGAGCCCGGGCAGCCCCAGCATTTT. This gives the protein CASSLTGEPGQPQHF. Full variable domain (rest looked up from reference TRBV5-1 and TRBJ1-5): KAGVTQTPRYLIKTRGQQVTLSCSPISGHRSVSWYQQTPGQGLQFLFEYFSETQRNKGNFPGRFSGRQFSNSRSEMNVSTLELGDSALYLCASSLTGEPGQPQHFGDGTRLSIL.